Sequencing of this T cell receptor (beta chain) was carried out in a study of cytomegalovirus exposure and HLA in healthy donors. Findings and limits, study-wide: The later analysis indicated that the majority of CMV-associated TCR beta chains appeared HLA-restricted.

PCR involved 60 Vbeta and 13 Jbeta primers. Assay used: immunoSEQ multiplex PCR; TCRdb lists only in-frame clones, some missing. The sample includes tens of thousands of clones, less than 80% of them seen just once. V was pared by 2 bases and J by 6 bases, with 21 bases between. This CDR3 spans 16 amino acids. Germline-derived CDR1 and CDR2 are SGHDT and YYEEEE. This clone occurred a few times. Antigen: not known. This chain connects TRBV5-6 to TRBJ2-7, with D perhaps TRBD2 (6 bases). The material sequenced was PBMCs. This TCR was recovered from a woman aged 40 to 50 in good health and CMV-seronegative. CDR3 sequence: CASSFLIEGLDGEQYF. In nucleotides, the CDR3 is TGTGCCAGCAGCTTTCTTATCGAGGGACTGGATGGCGAGCAGTACTTC.